These 30 T cell receptor beta chains share one sample of origin, sequenced in a study of blood T cell repertoires in COVID-19. Libraries were prepared by immunoSEQ multiplex PCR; TCRdb keeps only in-frame clonotypes and omits some of them. The repertoire consists of hundreds of thousands of clones, with around 90% occurring once and the leading ten covering roughly 2%. The sample comprised peripheral blood. These receptors were collected from a woman in her forties or fifties who had recovered from COVID-19.

J is TRBJ1-1 and V is TRBV29-1, with D possibly matching TRBD1 (6 bases). The CDR3 contains 12 residues. Germline V CDR1 and CDR2: SQVTM, ANQGSEA. Trimming shortened V by 6 bases and J by 6 bases, and 14 bases separated the two germline ends. The CDR3: CSVVGQSPEAFF. The CDR3 region has the DNA TGCAGCGTCGTTGGACAGTCCCCTGAAGCTTTCTTT.

The chain joins TRBV10-3 to TRBJ1-4; unclear D gene. This CDR3 spans 15 amino acids. V shed 10 bases and J shed 0 bases, with 15 bases lying between them. Looked up from germline, CDR1 is ENHRY and CDR2 is SYGVKD. The CDR3 bases are TGTGCCACCAATCCTTACGGTGCAACTAATGAAAAACTGTTTTTT. This gives the protein CATNPYGATNEKLFF.

The rearrangement joins TRBV4-2 to TRBJ1-3, with unresolved D. Germline V CDR1 and CDR2: LGHNA, YNFKEQ. The CDR3 consists of 15 residues. V shed 0 bases and J shed 0 bases, with 6 bases lying between them. The CDR3 DNA sequence: TGTGCCAGCAGCCAAGACGGGTTCTCTGGAAACACCATATATTTT. Its translation is CASSQDGFSGNTIYF.

The V gene is TRBV18, the J gene TRBJ2-3; TRBD2 agrees at 7 bases. The germline V gene has CDR1 KGHSH and CDR2 LQKENI. The CDR3 covers 14 residues. Germline trimming cut 2 bases from V and 1 base from J; bases unmatched to any gene: 0. The CDR3 nucleotides are TGTGCCAGCTCACCAACTAGCGGCACAGATACGCAGTATTTT. This encodes CASSPTSGTDTQYF. Based on the CDR3 plus reference TRBV18 and TRBJ2-3, the full variable domain is NAGVMQNPRHLVRRRGQEARLRCSPMKGHSHVYWYRQLPEEGLKFMVYLQKENIIDESGMPKERFSAEFPKEGPSILRIQQVVRGDSAAYFCASSPTSGTDTQYFGPGTRLTVL.

The chain is built from TRBV6-4 and TRBJ2-1; 7 bases align to TRBD1. The CDR3 is 15 amino acids. Germline loops: CDR1 MRHNA, CDR2 SNTAGT. Losses at the gene ends were 4 bases for V and 3 bases for J; bases not matched to a gene: 6. CDR3 in DNA: TGTGCCAGCAGTGTTACCCCAGGGGGCTACAATGAGCAGTTCTTC. Its protein product is CASSVTPGGYNEQFF.

V and J are TRBV7-8 and TRBJ2-7, with 9 bases fitting TRBD1. The CDR3 has 18 amino acids. CDR1 and CDR2 from the germline V gene are SGHVS and FQNEAQ. V was clipped by 4 bases and J by 3 bases; unmatched bases: 16. CDR3 sequence (DNA): TGTGCCAGCAGCTCCTTGAGGGCCTGGGGACAGGGAAACTACGAGCAGTACTTC. The encoded protein is CASSSLRAWGQGNYEQYF. The variable domain in full, completed from reference TRBV7-8 and TRBJ2-7, reads GAGVSQSPRYKVAKRGQDVALRCDPISGHVSLFWYQQALGQGPEFLTYFQNEAQLDKSGLPSDRFFAERPEGSVSTLKIQRTQQEDSAVYLCASSSLRAWGQGNYEQYFGPGTRLTVT.

The gene calls are TRBV7-2 and TRBJ1-2; D is possibly TRBD1 (5 bases). Germline lookup yields CDR1 SGHTA and CDR2 FQGNSA. V lost 5 bases to trimming and J lost 6 bases, with 22 bases between them. The CDR3 has 16 residues. CDR3 DNA sequence: TGTGCCAGCAGCCTAGGGGTCGGCGGAGCAGTCCATGGCTACACCTTC. Protein: CASSLGVGGAVHGYTF.

This clone was observed a single time. Within the sample, other DNA sequences also encode this same CDR3. This rearrangement joins TRBV13 to TRBJ2-3; 12 bases are shared with TRBD2. The CDR3 runs to 14 residues. The germline V gene encodes CDR1 PRHDT and CDR2 FYEKMQ (reference sequence). V trimming: 3 bases; J trimming: 5 bases; junction bases outside the gene matches: 0. The CDR3, as DNA: TGTGCCAGCAGCTTGGGACTAGCGGGAGATACGCAGTATTTT. This codes for CASSLGLAGDTQYF.

This clone has only a few counts. CDR3 region: CASSQLTGAGTEAFF. CDR3 DNA sequence: TGTGCCAGCAGCCAATTGACAGGAGCGGGGACTGAAGCTTTCTTT. The rearrangement joins TRBV7-8 to TRBJ1-1; tentative D call: TRBD1 (6 bases). CDR1 and CDR2 (germline): SGHVS, FQNEAQ. The ends were cut back, 5 bases at V and 5 bases at J, with 18 bases in the middle. CDR3 length: 15 amino acids. Full variable domain (rest looked up from reference TRBV7-8 and TRBJ1-1): GAGVSQSPRYKVAKRGQDVALRCDPISGHVSLFWYQQALGQGPEFLTYFQNEAQLDKSGLPSDRFFAERPEGSVSTLKIQRTQQEDSAVYLCASSQLTGAGTEAFFGQGTRLTVV.

This chain uses TRBV19 with TRBJ2-3, with 11 bases fitting TRBD2. CDR1 and CDR2 from the germline V gene are LNHDA and SQIVND (reference sequence). The CDR3 is 15 residues long. V lost 5 bases and J lost 2; bases outside the gene matches: 3. The CDR3 sequence: CASSQLAGATDTQYF. In nucleotides, the CDR3 is TGTGCCAGTAGTCAACTAGCGGGAGCCACAGATACGCAGTATTTT.

The J gene is TRBJ1-2, the V gene TRBV7-2; no definite D call. Germline V CDR1 and CDR2: SGHTA, FQGNSA. Trimming pared 2 bases from V and 2 bases from J, leaving 12 bases between. CDR3 length: 15 residues. CDR3 sequence: CASSLPPIENYGYTF. The DNA for the CDR3 is TGTGCCAGCAGCTTACCCCCCATCGAGAACTATGGCTACACCTTC.

The chain has TRBV12-3 or TRBV12-4 and TRBJ2-6, with no clear D. Between the trimmed V and J ends, which lost 6 bases and 3 bases, there was a span of 6 bases. This CDR3 spans 13 amino acids. The CDR3 reads CASSPYGANVLTF. The CDR3 DNA follows: TGTGCCAGCAGCCCGTATGGGGCCAACGTCCTGACTTTC.

This clone was seen only a few times. The sample has other DNA sequences that encode this CDR3 too. The rearrangement joins TRBV27 to TRBJ2-7, with D hard to call. V was cut by 6 bases and J by 3 bases, with 12 bases left in between. The CDR3 is made up of 13 amino acids. The V gene's germline CDR1 is MNHEY and CDR2 SMNVEV (reference sequence). CDR3 sequence (DNA): TGTGCCAGCAGCCCTAGAGGTCTCTACGAGCAGTACTTC. This codes for CASSPRGLYEQYF.

The gene calls are TRBV10-3 and TRBJ1-2; maybe TRBD1 (5 bases). In germline, CDR1 is ENHRY, CDR2 SYGVKD. The V gene lost 0 bases and the J gene lost 6 bases, with 17 bases spanning the gap. The CDR3 consists of 16 residues. The CDR3, as DNA: TGTGCCATCAGTGAGTCGATTGCAGGGCCCAGCGATGGCTACACCTTC. Translating gives CAISESIAGPSDGYTF.

J is TRBJ2-1 and V is TRBV7-9; 7 bases fit TRBD1. The trim removed 7 bases at V and 6 bases at J, leaving 6 bases unmatched. This CDR3 comprises 13 residues. Germline loops: CDR1 SEHNR, CDR2 FQNEAQ (reference sequence). The CDR3 protein is CASMDRFVNEQFF. The CDR3 DNA reads TGTGCCAGCATGGACAGGTTCGTCAATGAGCAGTTCTTC.

The V call is TRBV10-3, the J call TRBJ2-5; D is ambiguous. The V end was cut by 4 bases, the J end by 2 bases, with 5 bases between. Germline lookup yields CDR1 ENHRY and CDR2 SYGVKD. The CDR3 extends over 12 amino acids. The CDR3 region has the DNA TGTGCCATCAGTGTTCGGCAAGAGACCCAGTACTTC. This encodes CAISVRQETQYF.

This chain uses TRBV5-1 with TRBJ2-1; D uncertain. The CDR3 has 13 amino acids. CDR1 is SGHRS, CDR2 YFSETQ, per germline. Trimming stripped 0 bases from V and 4 bases from J, with 5 bases between. The CDR3 loop is CASSLDGYNEQFF. The CDR3 DNA reads TGCGCCAGCAGCTTGGACGGGTACAATGAGCAGTTCTTC.

V gene TRBV6-2 or TRBV6-3 combines with J gene TRBJ1-5; weak D call: TRBD1 (6 bases). The V gene lost 6 bases and the J gene lost 7 bases, with 16 bases spanning the gap. Germline CDR1 MNHEY, CDR2 SVGEGT. CDR3 size: 14 residues. The CDR3: CASRPGGAGQPQHF. CDR3 DNA sequence: TGTGCCAGCAGACCTGGGGGCGCAGGGCAGCCCCAGCATTTT.

The gene calls are TRBV6-5 and TRBJ1-5; tentative D call: TRBD1 (5 bases). Per germline, CDR1 MNHEY and CDR2 SVGAGI. Trimming shortened V by 11 bases and J by 6 bases, and 14 bases separated the two germline ends. The CDR3 extends over 12 amino acids. The CDR3 DNA sequence: TGTGCCTCCTCGCAGGGTCGTCAGCCCCAGCATTTT. It translates to CASSQGRQPQHF.

This sequence joins TRBV24-1 and TRBJ1-1; 8 bases match TRBD1. J gave up 1 base and V 11 bases, and 5 bases lay outside the gene matches. Germline lookup yields CDR1 KGHDR and CDR2 SFDVKD. The CDR3 contains 13 residues. CDR3 sequence: CAIRQGTNTEAFF. In nucleotides, the CDR3 is TGTGCCATCCGACAGGGGACGAACACTGAAGCTTTCTTT.

The chain carries TRBV6-4 and TRBJ1-5; D is possibly TRBD1 (5 bases). CDR3 size: 15 residues. Germline V lookup: CDR1 MRHNA, CDR2 SNTAGT. V lost 6 bases, J lost 7 bases, and 19 bases lay in between. CDR3 in DNA: TGTGCCAGCAGCGTCCCTGGGGGGGGGAAGCAGCCCCAGCATTTT. Translating it yields CASSVPGGGKQPQHF.

The V gene is TRBV28, the J gene TRBJ1-2; TRBD1 is a possible D gene (5 bases). The length of the CDR3 is 14 residues. V dropped 3 bases and J dropped 7 bases, with 15 bases sitting between them. From germline, CDR1 is MDHEN and CDR2 SYDVKM. The CDR3 protein is CASSFFAGIGGYTF. In nucleotides, the CDR3 is TGTGCCAGCAGTTTTTTCGCAGGGATTGGTGGCTACACCTTC.

The chain has TRBV27 and TRBJ1-6; no definite D call. The CDR3 is 13 residues long. V was shortened by 2 bases and J by 9 bases, with 8 bases between the two germline ends. CDR1 is MNHEY and CDR2 is SMNVEV in the germline V gene (reference sequence). The CDR3 reads CASSLIRSSPLHF. The CDR3 region has the DNA TGTGCCAGCAGTTTAATCCGGAGTTCACCCCTCCACTTT.

This chain connects TRBV28 to TRBJ2-7, with D perhaps TRBD2 (6 bases). Germline-derived CDR1 and CDR2 are MDHEN and SYDVKM. The germline V and J ends were trimmed by 5 bases and 3 bases, with 23 bases remaining between them. The CDR3 is made up of 17 amino acids. The CDR3 DNA reads as TGTGCCAGCAGTCCGCAAGGCGGGGCGACGTTCCACTACGAGCAGTACTTC. Its protein is CASSPQGGATFHYEQYF.

CDR3 in amino acids: CASSLEGRNSPLHF. The CDR3 DNA is TGTGCCAGCAGCCTGGAGGGGAGGAATTCACCCCTCCACTTT. This chain joins TRBV7-2 and TRBJ1-6; perhaps TRBD1 as D (5 bases). CDR3 size: 14 residues. The V end was cut by 5 bases, the J end by 7 bases, with 12 bases between. CDR1 and CDR2 (germline): SGHTA, FQGNSA.

The chain joins TRBV9 to TRBJ2-7; 7 bases match TRBD2. The V segment lost 4 bases and the J segment 5 bases; nucleotides outside the gene matches: 12. Germline V gene data show CDR1 as SGDLS and CDR2 as YYNGEE. The CDR3 has 15 residues. CDR3 DNA sequence: TGTGCCAGCAGCCAAGCGGGGACCCCTCGGAACGAGCAGTACTTC. Its translation: CASSQAGTPRNEQYF.

The V and J genes are TRBV6-4 and TRBJ2-1; tentatively, D is TRBD1 (7 bases). CDR1 is MRHNA, CDR2 SNTAGT, per germline. V lost 4 bases and J lost 7, with 11 bases in between. The CDR3 has 13 amino acids. The CDR3 here is CASSGQGGNEQFF. CDR3 in DNA: TGTGCCAGCAGTGGACAGGGAGGAAATGAGCAGTTCTTC.

V and J are TRBV3-1 (or the pseudogene TRBV3-2) and TRBJ2-1; 10 bases align to TRBD2. Looked up from germline, CDR1 is LGHDT and CDR2 is YNNKEL (reference sequence). With 3 bases clipped from V and 0 bases from J, the junction kept 11 bases outside the gene matches. The length of the CDR3 is 19 residues. CDR3 DNA: TGTGCCAGCAGCCATCGCTCTAGCGGGGGTTTTAGCTCCTACAATGAGCAGTTCTTC. This translates into CASSHRSSGGFSSYNEQFF.

V and J are TRBV9 and TRBJ2-7; tentatively, D is TRBD1 (6 bases). The CDR3 sequence is 15 residues long. Germline V gene sequence: CDR1 SGDLS, CDR2 YYNGEE. V gave up 0 bases and J gave up 6 bases, with 16 bases separating them. The CDR3 here is CASSVGSWQGLEQYF. DNA for the CDR3: TGTGCCAGCAGCGTAGGATCCTGGCAGGGGCTCGAGCAGTACTTC.

The chain recombines TRBV6-1 with TRBJ1-2; D gene ambiguous. This CDR3 region has 14 residues. The V and J ends lost 3 bases and 4 bases respectively, with 12 bases between them. The V gene's germline CDR1 is MNHNS and CDR2 SASEGT. CDR3 sequence reads: CASSDGGSSYGYTF. Written as DNA, the CDR3 is TGTGCCAGCAGTGATGGAGGTTCCTCCTATGGCTACACCTTC.